This T cell receptor beta chain was recovered during a study of shared clonotypes between healthy human individuals. Sequenced by immunoSEQ multiplex PCR; TCRdb stores in-frame clones only, minus some. The sample consists of more than 1,200,000 clones, approximately 98.5% of them appearing once. Trimming stripped 3 bases from V and 2 bases from J, with 8 bases between. This CDR3 contains 13 residues. Per the germline V gene, CDR1 is SGHKS and CDR2 is YYEKEE (reference sequence). The source material was naive CD4+ T cells sorted from blood. The subset denotes: CD45RA+ positively selected. This clonotype was obtained from a man under 40 in good health. The chain combines TRBV5-5 with TRBJ2-5; D is possibly TRBD1 (5 bases). The CDR3 protein is CASSWGSQETQYF. The CDR3 region has the DNA TGTGCCAGCAGCTGGGGCAGTCAAGAGACCCAGTACTTC.